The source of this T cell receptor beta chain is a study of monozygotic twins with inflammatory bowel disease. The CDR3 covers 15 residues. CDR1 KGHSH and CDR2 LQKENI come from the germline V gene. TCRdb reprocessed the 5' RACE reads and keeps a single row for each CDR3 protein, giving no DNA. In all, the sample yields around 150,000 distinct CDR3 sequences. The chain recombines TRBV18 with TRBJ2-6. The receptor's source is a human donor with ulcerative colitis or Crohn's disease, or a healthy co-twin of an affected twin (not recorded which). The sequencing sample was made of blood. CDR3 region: CASSPGWSGANVLTF.